This T cell receptor (beta chain) was captured in a study of blood T cell repertoires in COVID-19. Across the whole study: Sites across the United States, Italy and Spain contributed samples from acute and convalescent COVID-19. Sample material is recorded as cDNA or gDNA derived from T cells, B-cell-depleted T cells, or PBMCs.

This clone showed up just once. Methods used by the authors: Reference gene primer amplification in the assay estimated nucleated cell counts. Some clones are missing from TCRdb's copy, which holds only in-frame ones; the method was immunoSEQ multiplex PCR. V, J and clone size were drawn from that table, and D and trimming were deduced from the DNA. Of 60,000 to 90,000 clones detected, about 86% appear once; the ten largest clones hold roughly a sixth. J was trimmed by 2 bases and V by 6 bases; bases with no gene match: 2. There are 14 residues in the CDR3. Germline V lookup: CDR1 SNHLY, CDR2 FYNNEI. Sequenced sample: peripheral blood. The sequence was collected from a human donor in a cohort sampled during active COVID-19. V is TRBV2 and J is TRBJ1-3, with TRBD1 identical over 9 bases. CDR3 DNA: TGTGCCAGCAGAGGGGACAGGGCTGGAAACACCATATATTTT. Its translation: CASRGDRAGNTIYF.